A selection of T cell receptor beta chains follows, all from one sample in a study of T cell responses to AZD1222 COVID-19 vaccine. Assay used: immunoSEQ multiplex PCR; TCRdb lists only in-frame clones, some missing. The data hold 90,000 or so clones, with around 90% observed a single time. The sequences come from peripheral blood, collected on day 0 of AZD1222 vaccination. These receptors were obtained from an adult in good health. Both conserved end residues are part of each CDR3. A D gene is named only where the DNA matches it firmly. Clone size is not always given. Where it is, it says once, few, many or a class for expanded clones.

J gene,clone size,V gene,D gene,CDR3 length,CDR3 protein,CDR3 DNA
TRBJ2-7,-,TRBV6-5,-,15,CASRGLRGAVGEQYF,TGTGCCAGCAGGGGCCTGCGGGGAGCAGTAGGGGAGCAGTACTTC
TRBJ2-5,-,TRBV2,TRBD2,16,CASSGDGTSGLETQYF,TGTGCCAGCAGTGGGGACGGGACTAGCGGACTAGAGACCCAGTACTTC
TRBJ2-2,-,TRBV24-1,TRBD1,13,CATSDHGQEELFF,TGTGCCACCAGTGACCACGGACAGGAGGAGCTGTTTTTT
TRBJ2-7,once,TRBV5-1,-,13,CASSITGTYEQYF,TGCGCCAGCAGCATTACCGGGACCTACGAGCAGTACTTC
TRBJ2-7,-,TRBV2,-,13,CASSRNGPYEQYF,TGTGCCAGCAGCCGCAACGGCCCCTACGAGCAGTACTTC
TRBJ1-6,-,TRBV5-1,-,16,CASSDPRIGDNSPLHF,TGCGCCAGCAGCGACCCACGGATAGGCGATAATTCACCCCTCCACTTT
TRBJ1-2,-,TRBV5-1,TRBD1,15,CASSLAGQGANGYTF,TGCGCCAGCAGCTTGGCCGGGCAGGGGGCAAATGGCTACACCTTC
TRBJ2-7,-,TRBV3-1/TRBV3-2,TRBD2,16,CASSHNPAGGTYEQYF,TGTGCCAGCAGCCACAATCCAGCGGGAGGGACCTACGAGCAGTACTTC
TRBJ1-2,-,TRBV7-2,-,14,CASTLQLGVYGYTF,TGTGCCAGCACCCTTCAATTGGGAGTCTATGGCTACACCTTC
TRBJ1-1,-,TRBV3-1/TRBV3-2,-,12,CASRLGKREAFF,TGTGCCAGCAGGCTAGGGAAGCGAGAAGCTTTCTTT
TRBJ1-2,-,TRBV5-1,TRBD1,16,CASSSGQGSGNYGYTF,TGCGCCAGCAGCTCAGGACAGGGGTCGGGAAATTACGGCTACACCTTC
TRBJ2-1,few,TRBV28,TRBD2,15,CASSLHSSGSNEQFF,TGTGCCAGCAGTTTACACTCTAGCGGGAGTAATGAGCAGTTCTTC
TRBJ2-5,-,TRBV18,-,17,CASSPKIDVGLGETQYF,TGTGCCAGCTCACCAAAAATAGACGTCGGGTTAGGAGAGACCCAGTACTTC
TRBJ1-3,-,TRBV6-5,-,15,CASTGRVSSGNTIYF,TGTGCCAGCACCGGCAGGGTATCGTCTGGAAACACCATATATTTT
TRBJ2-7,-,TRBV21-1,-,10,CGGSSYEQYF,TGTGGAGGGAGCTCCTACGAGCAGTACTTC